This T cell receptor beta chain derives from a study of blood T cell repertoires in COVID-19. The overall study: Acute and convalescent COVID-19 samples came from the United States, Italy and Spain. Sources were T cells, B-cell-depleted T cells, or PBMCs; the material itself was cDNA or gDNA.

This CDR3 is built from 14 residues. In the authors' methods: Quantification of nucleated cells was approximated via reference gene primer amplification. The repertoire was sequenced with immunoSEQ multiplex PCR; TCRdb's copy has only in-frame clones and lacks some. D and trimming were read from the DNA, whereas the V and J calls and clone size are those reported in that table. This table has approximately 260,000 clones, about 91% appearing once. Sequencing was done on a sample of peripheral blood. This clonotype was sampled from a woman in her thirties or forties who had recovered from COVID-19. The J gene is TRBJ1-2, the V gene TRBV21-1; TRBD1 was called by the table and not checked on the DNA. TRBV21-1 is listed as a pseudogene. The CDR3 sequence: CASSRTGDPYGYTF. In DNA, the CDR3 is TGTGCCAGCAGCAGGACAGGGGACCCCTATGGCTACACCTTC.